This passage covers 28 T cell receptor beta chains from one sample sequenced in a study of graft-versus-host responses after intestinal transplantation (dated by TCRdb to about 2021). The sample's time point, from its label and the paper: cells obtained before transplantation from donor or recipient. The library came from the immunoSEQ multiplex PCR assay. TCRdb re-hosts the immuneACCESS table, in-frame sequences only. Its copies lack some clones; in the studies checked, an unresolved V gene accounts for under half of them, and the cause for the rest is not known. This sample holds 13,000 to 15,000 clones; about 36% were observed only once. The ten largest make up under 1.2% of the sample. Specimen: alloreactive CD4+ T cells from a mixed lymphocyte reaction culture, collected before intestinal transplant. Sample cell subset or site, as interpreted from the label and publication: CFSE-low proliferating T cells sorted from roughly 6-day pre-transplant mixed lymphocyte reaction (GvH or HvG direction). The receptors here all came from a human patient who received an intestinal transplant.

There are a few counts of this clone. The gene calls are TRBV6-5 and TRBJ2-7; 7 nucleotides line up with TRBD1. This CDR3 has 14 residues. CDR1 and CDR2 (germline): MNHEY, SVGAGI. V shed 4 bases, J shed 7 bases, and the junction held 10 bases outside the gene matches. CDR3 DNA sequence: TGTGCCAGCAGTTCGCCCCTCAGACAGGGAGAGCAGTACTTC. It codes for CASSSPLRQGEQYF.

The rearrangement joins TRBV30 to TRBJ1-2, with D possibly matching TRBD1 (5 bases). This CDR3 is built from 10 residues. CDR1 and CDR2 (germline): GTSNPN, SVGIG (reference sequence). The CDR3 DNA sequence: TGTGCGTGTCAGGGTTATGGCTACACCTTC. Translation gives CACQGYGYTF.

This sequence joins TRBV19 and TRBJ1-1, with D maybe TRBD1 (5 bases). CDR1 is LNHDA and CDR2 is SQIVND in the germline V gene (reference sequence). The CDR3 sequence is 14 residues long. V lost 4 bases, J lost 1 base, and 10 bases lay in between. CDR3 region: CASSNWGENTEAFF. CDR3 nucleotide sequence: TGTGCCAGTAGTAACTGGGGGGAGAACACTGAAGCTTTCTTT.

This clone has only one observation. The chain is built from TRBV7-7 and TRBJ2-5, with D maybe TRBD2 (5 bases). Trimming pared 0 bases from V and 5 bases from J, leaving 13 bases between. Germline V lookup: CDR1 SSHAT, CDR2 FNYEAQ (reference sequence). There are 15 residues in the CDR3. CDR3 in amino acids: CASSLAAGIGETQYF. CDR3 in DNA: TGTGCCAGCAGCTTAGCGGCCGGGATAGGGGAGACCCAGTACTTC.

The count of this clone is one. This chain links TRBV5-1 with TRBJ2-2, with 10 bases fitting TRBD2. Germline V gene data show CDR1 as SGHRS and CDR2 as YFSETQ. After removal of 5 bases from V and 2 bases from J, the junction contained 6 bases not matched to a gene. The CDR3 extends over 16 amino acids. Here the CDR3 DNA reads TGCGCCAGCAGTTTTAGCGGGGGGACAAACACCGGGGAGCTGTTTTTT. As protein: CASSFSGGTNTGELFF.

This clone has only a few counts. This chain connects TRBV27 to TRBJ1-2, with D maybe TRBD1 (6 bases). With 7 bases removed from V and 2 bases from J, the gap between germline ends came to 17 bases. The CDR3 is made up of 15 amino acids. Germline V gene data show CDR1 as MNHEY and CDR2 as SMNVEV (reference sequence). Written as DNA, the CDR3 is TGTGCCAGCACACTTAAGTTGGGGGCAAACTATGGCTACACCTTC. This gives the protein CASTLKLGANYGYTF.

This sequence joins TRBV4-1 and TRBJ1-5, with D hard to call. Trimming removed 0 bases from V and 1 base from J, with 4 bases in between. This CDR3 is built from 14 residues. The germline V gene has CDR1 MGHRA and CDR2 YSYEKL. The CDR3 loop reads CASSQESSNQPQHF. DNA of the CDR3: TGCGCCAGCAGCCAAGAGAGCAGCAATCAGCCCCAGCATTTT.

The chain uses TRBV19 and TRBJ1-3; 8 nucleotides match TRBD1. Germline CDR1 is LNHDA and CDR2 is SQIVND (reference sequence). The V and J ends lost 3 bases and 4 bases, in that order; junction bases with no gene match: 5. CDR3 length: 15 residues. The DNA of the CDR3 is TGTGCCAGTAGTATCCAGGGGGCATGGGGAAACACCATATATTTT. This gives the protein CASSIQGAWGNTIYF.

The chain links TRBV7-2 to TRBJ1-5; 7 nucleotides match TRBD1. Germline values: CDR1 SGHTA, CDR2 FQGNSA. The junction had 9 bases not matched to a gene; V was cut back by 6 bases and J by 7 bases. The CDR3 covers 14 residues. CDR3 residues: CASSLQGIGQPQHF. The CDR3 DNA reads TGTGCCAGCAGTTTACAGGGGATAGGACAGCCCCAGCATTTT.

This chain connects TRBV11-3 to TRBJ1-1; tentative D call: TRBD1 (5 bases). This CDR3 region has 13 residues. The V gene lost 4 bases and the J gene lost 11 bases, with 17 bases spanning the gap. The germline V gene has CDR1 SGHNT and CDR2 YENEEA. CDR3 coding DNA: TGTGCCAGCAGCTCCTCTGTTAACCCAGGGGCTTTCTTT. This gives the protein CASSSSVNPGAFF.

Only a few counts were recorded for this clone. The rearrangement links TRBV11-2 to TRBJ1-5, with 10 bases fitting TRBD1. The CDR3 contains 15 residues. The ends lost 5 bases at V and 1 base at J; junction bases unmatched: 2. Germline assignment: CDR1 SGHAT and CDR2 FQNNGV. As DNA, the CDR3 is TGTGCCAGCAGCCCGGACAGGGGGAGCAATCAGCCCCAGCATTTT. The encoded protein is CASSPDRGSNQPQHF.

This clone has just a few counts. The chain carries TRBV18 and TRBJ2-3, with 10 bases that match TRBD2. Germline CDR1 and CDR2: KGHSH and LQKENI. The CDR3 extends over 15 amino acids. V gave up 4 bases and J gave up 0 bases; unmatched junction bases: 1. Here the CDR3 reads CASSRLAGSTDTQYF. The CDR3 bases are TGTGCCAGCTCACGACTAGCGGGTAGCACAGATACGCAGTATTTT.

On this clone itself: One end of the junction varies from germline; a read error may be responsible. This chain uses TRBV2 with TRBJ2-5; weak D call: TRBD1 (5 bases). Germline V gene data show CDR1 as SNHLY and CDR2 as FYNNEI. The CDR3 runs to 11 residues. CDR3 DNA sequence: TGTGCCAGCAGTGTGGGGCAGGCCCCTCACTTC. Its translation: CASSVGQAPHF. The variable domain in full, completed from reference TRBV2 and TRBJ2-5, reads EPEVTQTPSHQVTQMGQEVILRCVPISNHLYFYWYRQILGQKVEFLVSFYNNEISEKSEIFDDQFSVERPDGSNFTLKIRSTKLEDSAMYFCASSVGQAPHFGPGTRLLVL.

This clone appeared a few times. J is TRBJ2-7 and V is TRBV6-6; no clear D. The CDR3 runs 14 residues. The ends were cut back, 0 bases at V and 0 bases at J, with 6 bases in the middle. The germline CDR1 and CDR2 sequences are MNHNY and SVGAGI (reference sequence). The CDR3 DNA follows: TGTGCCAGCAGTTACTCGCCTACCTCCTACGAGCAGTACTTC. Its translation is CASSYSPTSYEQYF.

V and J are TRBV7-9 and TRBJ2-5; TRBD2 matches 11 bases. The CDR3 consists of 16 residues. J was trimmed by 5 bases and V by 5 bases; bases with no gene match: 10. CDR1 SEHNR and CDR2 FQNEAQ come from the germline V gene (reference sequence). Written as DNA, the CDR3 is TGTGCCAGCAGCCCTGATAGCGGGGGGGCCGGGGAGACCCAGTACTTC. Protein product: CASSPDSGGAGETQYF.

This clone occurred once. The chain carries TRBV7-9 and TRBJ1-2, with D tentatively TRBD1 (6 bases). This CDR3 contains 14 residues. Germline V lookup: CDR1 SEHNR, CDR2 FQNEAQ (reference sequence). The germline V and J ends were trimmed by 2 bases and 3 bases, with 10 bases remaining between them. The CDR3 coding sequence is TGTGCCAGCAGCTTAAATCAGGGGTACTATGGCTACACCTTC. Translating it yields CASSLNQGYYGYTF.

This clone was observed once. The chain employs TRBV10-3 and TRBJ2-2; maybe TRBD1 (6 bases). V lost 6 bases and J 2 bases, leaving 16 bases between the germline ends. CDR3 length: 16 residues. Germline values: CDR1 ENHRY, CDR2 SYGVKD. CDR3 residues: CAIRNRQDPNTGELFF. CDR3 in DNA: TGTGCCATCAGGAACCGACAGGACCCCAACACCGGGGAGCTGTTTTTT.

V usage is TRBV7-2 and J usage is TRBJ2-3, with 10 bases aligning to TRBD1. The CDR3 runs to 16 residues. Trimming removed 0 bases from V and 4 bases from J; junction bases left unmatched: 4. Germline CDR1 and CDR2: SGHTA and FQGNSA. The CDR3 is CASSLAGQGWPDTQYF. As DNA, the CDR3 is TGTGCCAGCAGCTTAGCGGGACAGGGGTGGCCAGATACGCAGTATTTT.

This clone was seen a few times. The chain couples TRBV7-2 to TRBJ1-1, with a weak D call TRBD1 (5 bases). Trimming stripped 2 bases from V and 4 bases from J, with 11 bases between. The germline CDR1 and CDR2 sequences are SGHTA and FQGNSA. CDR3 length: 14 amino acids. The CDR3 DNA reads TGTGCCAGCAGCTTACAGGGAGGTGGCACTGAAGCTTTCTTT. Amino acid sequence: CASSLQGGGTEAFF.

The chain recombines TRBV10-3 with TRBJ2-3; 11 bases match TRBD2. CDR1 is ENHRY, CDR2 SYGVKD, per germline. The CDR3 loop spans 16 amino acids. The junction had 6 bases not matched to a gene; V was cut back by 6 bases and J by 1 base. CDR3 amino acids: CAISQLAGAGTDTQYF. In DNA, the CDR3 is TGTGCCATCAGCCAACTAGCGGGGGCCGGCACAGATACGCAGTATTTT.

The J gene is TRBJ2-5, the V gene TRBV7-9; 7 nucleotides line up with TRBD1. Germline CDR1 SEHNR, CDR2 FQNEAQ (reference sequence). The CDR3 runs to 15 residues. The V and J ends lost 5 bases and 2 bases, in that order; junction bases with no gene match: 8. CDR3 region: CASSVYRDRQETQYF. The CDR3 nucleotides are TGTGCCAGCAGCGTGTACCGGGACAGACAAGAGACCCAGTACTTC.

The chain has TRBV12-5 and TRBJ2-3, with D unclear. Germline V lookup: CDR1 LGHNT, CDR2 FRNRAP. This CDR3 contains 11 residues. Trimming removed 5 bases from V and 4 bases from J, with 4 bases in between. CDR3 loop: CASGTADTQYF. The CDR3 region has the DNA TGTGCTAGTGGTACGGCAGATACGCAGTATTTT. The variable domain in full, with the rest retrieved from reference TRBV12-5 and TRBJ2-3, is DARVTQTPRHKVTEMGQEVTMRCQPILGHNTVFWYRQTMMQGLELLAYFRNRAPLDDSGMPKDRFSAEMPDATLATLKIQPSEPRDSAVYFCASGTADTQYFGPGTRLTVL.

Within the sample, this clone is medium-sized. The chain couples TRBV4-3 to TRBJ1-3; 7 bases fit TRBD1. Germline CDR1 and CDR2: LGHNA and YSLEER. The CDR3 has 18 residues. The trim removed 4 bases at V and 3 bases at J, leaving 15 bases unmatched. The CDR3 bases are TGCGCCAGCAGCCGATACAGGGGCCTATTGGTAGTTGGAAACACCATATATTTT. It encodes CASSRYRGLLVVGNTIYF.

The chain combines TRBV12-2 with TRBJ2-1; the table gives TRBD2 as D, unverified against the DNA. TRBV12-2 counts as a pseudogene. CDR3 length: 14 amino acids. The CDR3 coding sequence is TGTGCAAGTCGCTTAGCGCGATTCTACAATGAGCAGTTCTTC. It yields the protein CASRLARFYNEQFF.

This clone was recorded a few times. This chain uses TRBV6-1 with TRBJ2-3, with 10 bases aligning to TRBD2. The CDR3 extends over 16 amino acids. Germline CDR1 MNHNS, CDR2 SASEGT. V lost 2 bases to trimming and J lost 4 bases; unmatched junction nucleotides: 6. The CDR3 bases are TGTGCCAGCAGTGAATTCCTAGCGGGGGTGTCAGATACGCAGTATTTT. Translating gives CASSEFLAGVSDTQYF.

This clone appeared a few times. The rearrangement uses TRBV10-3 and TRBJ2-7; D uncertain. V lost 2 bases, J lost 2 bases, and 10 bases lay in between. CDR3 length: 14 residues. Germline loops: CDR1 ENHRY, CDR2 SYGVKD. The CDR3 nucleotides are TGTGCCATCAGTGAGGGTGTACAGACCTACGAGCAGTACTTC. It yields the protein CAISEGVQTYEQYF.

The CDR3 is CASSSPGTGYEKLFF. CDR3 bases: TGTGCCAGCAGCTCCCCCGGGACAGGGTACGAAAAACTGTTTTTT. The chain joins TRBV7-2 to TRBJ1-4; 9 nucleotides agree with TRBD1. The CDR3 runs to 15 residues. After removal of 4 bases from V and 8 bases from J, the junction contained 8 bases not matched to a gene. Germline-derived CDR1 and CDR2 are SGHTA and FQGNSA.

The chain recombines TRBV6-1 with TRBJ2-5; 8 nucleotides match TRBD1. This CDR3 spans 16 amino acids. The V segment lost 2 bases and the J segment 4 bases; nucleotides outside the gene matches: 9. CDR1 and CDR2 from the germline V gene are MNHNS and SASEGT. The CDR3 region is CASSETDRVGGETQYF. CDR3 in DNA: TGTGCCAGCAGTGAAACGGACAGGGTAGGCGGAGAGACCCAGTACTTC.